This TCR beta chain was found in a study of identifying expanded T cells in peripheral blood. Germline CDR1 and CDR2: SGHRS and YFSETQ. V gave up 3 bases and J gave up 4 bases, with 11 bases separating them. The CDR3 loop spans 14 amino acids. Study-wide points: Over around two and four weeks, about 15 and 18 clones changed, versus approximately 1.2 between replicates.

Data came from immunoSEQ multiplex PCR; TCRdb stores just in-frame clones and leaves some out. The sample lists about 53,000 clones, about four fifths occurring once. This clone was seen a few times. Antigen unknown. During the collection period, no donor immune events like infections were recorded. V and J are TRBV5-1 and TRBJ2-1, with D hard to call. This clonotype was obtained from a person aged 18 to 70 in good health. Sequencing used blood. The CDR3 protein is CASSSRAGYNEQFF. The CDR3 coding sequence is TGCGCCAGCAGCTCCCGGGCCGGGTACAATGAGCAGTTCTTC. Full variable domain (outside the CDR3, taken from reference TRBV5-1 and TRBJ2-1): KAGVTQTPRYLIKTRGQQVTLSCSPISGHRSVSWYQQTPGQGLQFLFEYFSETQRNKGNFPGRFSGRQFSNSRSEMNVSTLELGDSALYLCASSSRAGYNEQFFGPGTRLTVL.